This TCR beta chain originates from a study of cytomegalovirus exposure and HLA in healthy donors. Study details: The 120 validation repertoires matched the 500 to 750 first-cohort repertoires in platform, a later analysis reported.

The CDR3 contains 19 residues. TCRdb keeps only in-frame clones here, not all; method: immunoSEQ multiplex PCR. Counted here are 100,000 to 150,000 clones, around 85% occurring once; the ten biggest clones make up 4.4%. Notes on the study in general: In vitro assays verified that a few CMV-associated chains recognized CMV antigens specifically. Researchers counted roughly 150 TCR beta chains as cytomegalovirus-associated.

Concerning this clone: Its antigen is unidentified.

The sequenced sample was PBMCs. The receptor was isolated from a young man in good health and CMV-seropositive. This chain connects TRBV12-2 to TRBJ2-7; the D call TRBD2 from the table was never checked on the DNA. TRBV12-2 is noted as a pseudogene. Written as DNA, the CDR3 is TGTGCAAGTCGCCCGACCCGGACGGGGGGACCCGGGACCTCGCTCGAGCAGTACTTC. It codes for CASRPTRTGGPGTSLEQYF.